The next 24 T cell receptor beta chains were all read from a single sample in a study of cytomegalovirus exposure and HLA in healthy donors. The study ran its PCR with 60 Vbeta and 13 Jbeta primers. TCRdb's table, derived via immunoSEQ multiplex PCR, lists solely in-frame clones and lacks some. The profile shows about 100,000 clones, roughly 80% of them singletons. Sequencing was carried out using PBMCs. All receptors come from a man aged 40-50 years in good health and CMV-seropositive.

The chain links TRBV5-1 to TRBJ2-5, with 9 bases matching TRBD1. J lost 5 bases, V lost 3 bases, and 5 bases had no gene match. The CDR3 length is 14 residues. CDR1 is SGHRS, CDR2 YFSETQ, per germline. CDR3 protein: CASSSGDRVETQYF. In DNA form, the CDR3 reads TGCGCCAGCAGCTCCGGGGACAGGGTCGAGACCCAGTACTTC.

The gene calls are TRBV6-1 and TRBJ2-7; possibly TRBD2 for D (6 bases). Germline V CDR1 and CDR2: MNHNS, SASEGT. Between the trimmed V and J ends, which lost 1 base and 0 bases, there was a span of 10 bases. The CDR3 spans 15 residues. CDR3 sequence: CASSEGLADSYEQYF. For the CDR3, the DNA is TGTGCCAGCAGTGAAGGGTTAGCGGACTCCTACGAGCAGTACTTC.

The chain employs TRBV5-4 and TRBJ1-6, with 8 bases matching TRBD1. After removal of 10 bases from V and 2 bases from J, the junction contained 11 bases not matched to a gene. Germline-derived CDR1 and CDR2 are SGHNT and YYREEE (reference sequence). The CDR3 extends over 16 amino acids. CDR3 coding DNA: TGTGCCGGTCACCAGAGACAGGGGCCCTATAATTCACCCCTCCACTTT. It encodes CAGHQRQGPYNSPLHF.

The V call is TRBV12-5, the J call TRBJ1-5, with 8 bases fitting TRBD1. The CDR3 consists of 19 residues. The germline gives CDR1 LGHNT, CDR2 FRNRAP. V lost 3 bases and J lost 0; bases outside the gene matches: 13. CDR3: CASGFPGQVEGLSNQPQHF. DNA of the CDR3: TGTGCTAGTGGTTTCCCGGGACAGGTGGAAGGACTTAGCAATCAGCCCCAGCATTTT.

This chain connects TRBV5-1 to TRBJ2-5, with D perhaps TRBD2 (6 bases). Germline lookup yields CDR1 SGHRS and CDR2 YFSETQ. The CDR3 length is 16 residues. V was clipped by 0 bases and J by 4 bases, with 16 bases between them. The CDR3 DNA follows: TGCGCCAGCAGCTTGGATGGAGGGTATGGTACAGAGACCCAGTACTTC. This sequence encodes CASSLDGGYGTETQYF.

The V and J genes are TRBV28 and TRBJ2-6; D is possibly TRBD2 (5 bases). CDR3 length: 15 residues. Trimming removed 2 bases from V and 2 bases from J, with 7 bases in between. Germline V gene sequence: CDR1 MDHEN, CDR2 SYDVKM. The CDR3 region has the DNA TGTGCCAGCAGTTTAGAGGGAACTGGGGCCAACGTCCTGACTTTC. Encoded protein: CASSLEGTGANVLTF.

The genes are TRBV18 and TRBJ2-3; D is unresolved. Germline V lookup: CDR1 KGHSH, CDR2 LQKENI. This CDR3 is built from 16 residues. V lost 3 bases, J lost 4 bases, and 17 bases lay in between. The CDR3 nucleotides read TGTGCCAGCTCACCCCTCCCTCATACCGCAGCAGATACGCAGTATTTT. Protein: CASSPLPHTAADTQYF.

This rearrangement joins TRBV5-1 to TRBJ2-7; the match to TRBD2 covers 11 bases. CDR1 and CDR2 from the germline V gene are SGHRS and YFSETQ. The CDR3 loop spans 14 amino acids. J was trimmed by 3 bases and V by 7 bases; bases with no gene match: 6. The chain's CDR3 is CASGTSGGNYEQYF. The CDR3 DNA reads TGCGCCAGCGGAACTAGCGGGGGAAACTACGAGCAGTACTTC. Full variable domain (rest looked up from reference TRBV5-1 and TRBJ2-7): KAGVTQTPRYLIKTRGQQVTLSCSPISGHRSVSWYQQTPGQGLQFLFEYFSETQRNKGNFPGRFSGRQFSNSRSEMNVSTLELGDSALYLCASGTSGGNYEQYFGPGTRLTVT.

The chain recombines TRBV7-8 with TRBJ1-5; 7 bases are a match to TRBD1. CDR1 and CDR2 (germline): SGHVS, FQNEAQ. J lost 7 bases, V lost 5 bases, and 8 bases had no gene match. The CDR3 contains 14 residues. The CDR3 spells CASSRDRAGQPQHF. Written as DNA, the CDR3 is TGTGCCAGCAGCCGTGACAGGGCTGGGCAGCCCCAGCATTTT.

The chain uses TRBV28 and TRBJ2-1, with D perhaps TRBD2 (6 bases). Germline assignment: CDR1 MDHEN and CDR2 SYDVKM. Trimming took off 3 bases at V and 10 bases at J, with 7 bases between the two ends. The CDR3 is made up of 11 amino acids. The CDR3 here is CASSLEGEQFF. DNA for the CDR3: TGTGCCAGCAGTTTGGAGGGAGAGCAGTTCTTC.

The CDR3 nucleotides are TGTGCCAGCAGCCCACCCTTCGGGGATGAAGCTTTCTTT. Residues: CASSPPFGDEAFF. The rearrangement uses TRBV5-5 and TRBJ1-1; no clear D. The CDR3 covers 13 residues. Deletions cut 4 bases from V and 7 bases from J, with 14 bases between. Per the germline V gene, CDR1 is SGHKS and CDR2 is YYEKEE (reference sequence).

The chain recombines TRBV27 with TRBJ1-4; D gene uncertain. CDR3 length: 15 amino acids. Germline CDR1 and CDR2: MNHEY and SMNVEV (reference sequence). V was trimmed by 5 bases and J by 2 bases, leaving 12 bases between them. In DNA form, the CDR3 reads TGTGCCAGCAGTCTTCGACGGAGCACTAATGAAAAACTGTTTTTT. Amino acid sequence: CASSLRRSTNEKLFF.

The V call is TRBV7-9, the J call TRBJ2-1; 7 nucleotides match TRBD2. J lost 6 bases, V lost 0 bases, and 2 bases had no gene match. Germline CDR1 is SEHNR and CDR2 is FQNEAQ (reference sequence). The CDR3 sequence is 14 residues long. The CDR3 sequence is CASSLAGGGNEQFF. DNA for the CDR3: TGTGCCAGCAGCTTAGCGGGGGGGGGCAATGAGCAGTTCTTC.

This rearrangement joins TRBV27 to TRBJ1-6; 11 nucleotides match TRBD1. Germline trimming cut 2 bases from V and 7 bases from J; bases unmatched to any gene: 7. This CDR3 contains 17 residues. The V gene's germline CDR1 is MNHEY and CDR2 SMNVEV (reference sequence). The CDR3 loop reads CASSLSSGTGGNSPLHF. CDR3 nucleotides: TGTGCCAGCAGTTTAAGTTCCGGGACAGGGGGGAATTCACCCCTCCACTTT.

This clone was counted only a few times. The V gene is TRBV2, the J gene TRBJ1-2; D not resolved. The CDR3 extends over 15 amino acids. Germline CDR1 SNHLY, CDR2 FYNNEI. Trimming removed 4 bases from V and 4 bases from J, with 16 bases in between. The CDR3 DNA reads as TGTGCCAGCAGTGTAAACGCTCAATCGGGCTATGGCTACACCTTC. Amino acids: CASSVNAQSGYGYTF.

The rearrangement links TRBV19 to TRBJ2-2; D ambiguous. The length of the CDR3 is 14 residues. Between the trimmed V and J ends, which lost 7 bases and 2 bases, there was a span of 11 bases. Germline CDR1 is LNHDA and CDR2 is SQIVND (reference sequence). This chain's CDR3 is CASILSLNTGELFF. The CDR3 coding sequence is TGTGCCAGTATTCTTTCTCTTAACACCGGGGAGCTGTTTTTT.

The chain joins TRBV4-3 to TRBJ2-2; TRBD2 aligns across 9 bases. The CDR3 is made up of 15 amino acids. V gave up 2 bases and J gave up 4 bases; unmatched junction bases: 2. Germline V CDR1 and CDR2: LGHNA, YSLEER. The chain's CDR3 is CASSQTGLATGELFF. The DNA of the CDR3 is TGCGCCAGCAGCCAAACGGGACTAGCCACCGGGGAGCTGTTTTTT.

The CDR3 nucleotides are TGTGCCAGCAGCGTAGGGACAGGGTGGTACACTGAAGCTTTCTTT. Its translation: CASSVGTGWYTEAFF. The J gene is TRBJ1-1, the V gene TRBV9; the match to TRBD1 covers 8 bases. The germline gives CDR1 SGDLS, CDR2 YYNGEE. J was trimmed by 3 bases and V by 0 bases; bases with no gene match: 4. There are 15 residues in the CDR3.

The genes are TRBV2 and TRBJ2-7; TRBD1 aligns across 8 bases. This CDR3 region has 13 residues. The germline CDR1 and CDR2 sequences are SNHLY and FYNNEI. V gave up 8 bases and J gave up 2 bases; unmatched junction bases: 5. The CDR3 is CASGQGIPYEQYF. CDR3 nucleotide sequence: TGTGCCAGCGGACAGGGAATTCCCTACGAGCAGTACTTC.

The chain uses TRBV19 and TRBJ2-7, with D possibly being TRBD2 (6 bases). Germline V CDR1 and CDR2: LNHDA, SQIVND (reference sequence). The CDR3 totals 15 residues. The germline V and J ends were trimmed by 1 base and 3 bases, with 13 bases remaining between them. CDR3 nucleotides: TGTGCCAGTAGTATAGGAAGGAGGGGAGGCTACGAGCAGTACTTC. Translating gives CASSIGRRGGYEQYF. Filled out from reference TRBV19 and TRBJ2-7, the complete variable domain reads DGGITQSPKYLFRKEGQNVTLSCEQNLNHDAMYWYRQDPGQGLRLIYYSQIVNDFQKGDIAEGYSVSREKKESFPLTVTSAQKNPTAFYLCASSIGRRGGYEQYFGPGTRLTVT.

The V call is TRBV19, the J call TRBJ2-1, with 9 bases fitting TRBD2. This CDR3 is built from 15 residues. From germline, CDR1 is LNHDA and CDR2 SQIVND (reference sequence). J lost 0 bases, V lost 7 bases, and 4 bases had no gene match. The CDR3 loop is CASIGSGSSYNEQFF. In DNA form, the CDR3 reads TGTGCCAGTATCGGTAGCGGGAGCTCCTACAATGAGCAGTTCTTC.

This chain links TRBV11-2 with TRBJ2-5; 12 positions agree with TRBD2. V dropped 1 base and J dropped 5; count of bases not matched to a gene: 2. The CDR3 is 15 amino acids. CDR1 is SGHAT and CDR2 is FQNNGV in the germline V gene. For the CDR3, the DNA is TGTGCCAGCAGCTTAGCTAGCGGGGGGGAGGAGACCCAGTACTTC. Its translation: CASSLASGGEETQYF. Together with reference TRBV11-2 and TRBJ2-5, the CDR3 gives the full variable domain: EAGVAQSPRYKIIEKRQSVAFWCNPISGHATLYWYQQILGQGPKLLIQFQNNGVVDDSQLPKDRFSAERLKGVDSTLKIQPAKLEDSAVYLCASSLASGGEETQYFGPGTRLLVL.

The V gene is TRBV6-5, the J gene TRBJ1-1; D is perhaps TRBD1 (6 bases). The CDR3 is 15 residues long. V lost 9 bases and J 0 bases, leaving 17 bases between the germline ends. Germline CDR1 is MNHEY and CDR2 is SVGAGI. CDR3 sequence: CASTIRTVLNTEAFF. CDR3 bases: TGTGCCAGTACGATTCGGACAGTATTGAACACTGAAGCTTTCTTT.

The genes are TRBV11-3 and TRBJ2-7; D may be TRBD2 (5 bases). V was pared by 3 bases and J by 3 bases, with 9 bases between. This CDR3 is built from 13 residues. Germline V gene sequence: CDR1 SGHNT, CDR2 YENEEA. The CDR3 coding sequence is TGTGCCAGCAGCTTGTATGCGGGCTACGAGCAGTACTTC. It is translated as CASSLYAGYEQYF. The complete variable domain, with remaining parts taken from reference TRBV11-3 and TRBJ2-7, reads EAGVVQSPRYKIIEKKQPVAFWCNPISGHNTLYWYLQNLGQGPELLIRYENEEAVDDSQLPKDRFSAERLKGVDSTLKIQPAELGDSAVYLCASSLYAGYEQYFGPGTRLTVT.